A single sample is the source of the 4 T cell receptor beta chains below, sequenced in a study of blood T cell repertoires in COVID-19. Data came from immunoSEQ multiplex PCR; TCRdb stores just in-frame clones and leaves some out. The table includes 250,000 to 350,000 clones, 90% detected once. The sequenced sample consisted of PBMCs or T cells enriched from blood (not recorded which). All receptors derive from a woman aged 18-29 years with acute COVID-19.

In its sample, this clone was seen once. The chain combines TRBV7-3 with TRBJ2-2; D remains unclear. Germline V gives CDR1 SGHTA, CDR2 FQGTGA. The CDR3 consists of 15 residues. V lost 1 base, J lost 4 bases, and 10 bases lay in between. The CDR3 DNA reads TGTGCCAGCAGCTTAAACGCCCAGTCCACCGGGGAGCTGTTTTTT. As protein: CASSLNAQSTGELFF.

CDR3 bases: TGTGCCAGCAGCTCCGGGACTAGCGGGAGTAATGAGCAGTTCTTC. It specifies CASSSGTSGSNEQFF. This chain uses TRBV9 with TRBJ2-1, with 14 bases lining up with TRBD2. CDR3 length: 15 residues. Germline CDR1 and CDR2: SGDLS and YYNGEE. With V trimmed by 4 bases and J by 7 bases, 4 bases remained unmatched.

This clone came up once. The rearrangement links TRBV3-1 (or the pseudogene TRBV3-2) to TRBJ2-7; 7 nucleotides match TRBD2. The CDR3 spans 16 residues. Germline-derived CDR1 and CDR2 are LGHDT and YNNKEL (reference sequence). The V segment lost 6 bases and the J segment 2 bases; nucleotides outside the gene matches: 13. In DNA, the CDR3 is TGTGCCAGCAGACCAAGTATAGGGCGGGGGACCTACGAGCAGTACTTC. As protein: CASRPSIGRGTYEQYF.

The genes are TRBV6-5 and TRBJ2-7; 10 nucleotides line up with TRBD1. This CDR3 spans 14 amino acids. V shed 6 bases and J 6 bases; nucleotides not matched to a gene: 8. Germline values: CDR1 MNHEY, CDR2 SVGAGI. The CDR3 bases are TGTGCCAGCAGACCCTGGACAGGGGGTCGCGAGCAGTACTTC. Amino acids: CASRPWTGGREQYF.